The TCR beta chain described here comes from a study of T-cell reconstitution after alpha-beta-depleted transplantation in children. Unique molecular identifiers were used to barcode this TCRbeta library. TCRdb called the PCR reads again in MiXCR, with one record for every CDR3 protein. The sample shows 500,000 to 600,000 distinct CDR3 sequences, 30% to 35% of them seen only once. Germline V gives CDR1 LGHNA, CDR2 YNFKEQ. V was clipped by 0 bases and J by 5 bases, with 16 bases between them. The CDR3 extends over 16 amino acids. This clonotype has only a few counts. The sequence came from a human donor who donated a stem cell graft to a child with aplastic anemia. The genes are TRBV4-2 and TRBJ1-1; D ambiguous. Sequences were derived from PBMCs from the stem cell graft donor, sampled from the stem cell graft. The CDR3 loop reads CASSQDRAYQQTEAFF. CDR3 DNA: TGTGCCAGCAGCCAAGATCGAGCGTACCAACAGACTGAAGCTTTCTTT.